These 3 T cell receptor beta chains originate from one sample sequenced in a study of blood T cell repertoires in COVID-19. Here immunoSEQ multiplex PCR was the method, and the copy in TCRdb shows in-frame clones only, minus some. The data contain fewer than 150,000 clones, 70% to 90% of them singletons. The sequenced sample consisted of peripheral blood. The receptors here all came from a woman aged 50 to 65 with acute or convalescent COVID-19.

The chain combines TRBV3-1 (or the pseudogene TRBV3-2) with TRBJ1-2, with D unresolved. Germline lookup yields CDR1 LGHDT and CDR2 YNNKEL (reference sequence). This CDR3 has 14 amino acids. The V gene lost 1 base and the J gene lost 8 bases, with 14 bases spanning the gap. This CDR3 is CASSQVGPTWGYTF. CDR3 bases: TGTGCCAGCAGCCAAGTTGGGCCTACGTGGGGCTACACCTTC.

J is TRBJ2-3 and V is TRBV3-1 (or the pseudogene TRBV3-2), with 7 bases fitting TRBD1. CDR3 length: 16 amino acids. Germline V gene data show CDR1 as LGHDT and CDR2 as YNNKEL (reference sequence). V was clipped by 2 bases and J by 3 bases; unmatched bases: 8. The CDR3 protein is CASSQLTGKLTDTQYF. CDR3 nucleotide sequence: TGTGCCAGCAGCCAACTGACAGGGAAGTTGACAGATACGCAGTATTTT.

The chain employs TRBV5-5 and TRBJ1-2; D gene unclear. The V gene lost 4 bases and the J gene lost 5 bases, with 18 bases spanning the gap. This CDR3 is built from 15 residues. Germline V gene lookup returns CDR1 SGHKS and CDR2 YYEKEE (reference sequence). The CDR3 sequence is CASSLGGPTGYGYTF. CDR3 DNA sequence: TGTGCCAGCAGCCTTGGTGGCCCCACGGGGTATGGCTACACCTTC.